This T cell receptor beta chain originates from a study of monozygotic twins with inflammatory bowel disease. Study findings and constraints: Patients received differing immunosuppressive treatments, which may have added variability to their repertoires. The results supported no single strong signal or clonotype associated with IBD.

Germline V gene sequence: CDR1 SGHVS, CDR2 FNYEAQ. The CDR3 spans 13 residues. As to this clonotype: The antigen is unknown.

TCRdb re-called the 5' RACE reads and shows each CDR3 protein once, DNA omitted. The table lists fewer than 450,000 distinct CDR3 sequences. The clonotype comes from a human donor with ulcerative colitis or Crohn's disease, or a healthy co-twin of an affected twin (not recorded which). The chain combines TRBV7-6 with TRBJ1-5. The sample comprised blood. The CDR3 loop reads CASSLTDNQPQHF. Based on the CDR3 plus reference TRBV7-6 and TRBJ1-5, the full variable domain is GAGVSQSPRYKVTKRGQDVALRCDPISGHVSLYWYRQALGQGPEFLTYFNYEAQQDKSGLPNDRFSAERPEGSISTLTIQRTEQRDSAMYRCASSLTDNQPQHFGDGTRLSIL.